These T cell receptor beta chains were read from a single sample in a study of human T cells and chemical hapten exposure. TCRdb called the RACE reads again in MiXCR, with one record for every CDR3 protein. This sample has more than 80,000 distinct CDR3 sequences, with about 6.8% found just once. The sequenced sample was whole blood, obtained in connection with sensitization to the hapten diphenylcyclopropenone (DPC). These receptors all come from a woman aged 25 to 39 with alopecia areata. Some clones in this sample may be carry-over from other donors' samples. The CDR3 runs from the conserved cysteine through the conserved F or W. D genes are given only for firm matches. The size of a clone is reported for some rows only, either as once, few or many, or as a class for expanded clones.

cdr3_length: 11; j_call: TRBJ1-1; d_call: -; clone_size: few; v_call: TRBV20-1; cdr3_nt: TGCAGTGCTAGGGCCGGGGTTGAAGCTTTCTTT; cdr3_aa: CSARAGVEAFF
cdr3_length: 13; j_call: TRBJ1-2; d_call: -; clone_size: -; v_call: TRBV12-3/TRBV12-4; cdr3_nt: TGTGCCAGCAGTTTAAGAGGGAGAGTTGGCTACACCTTC; cdr3_aa: CASSLRGRVGYTF
cdr3_length: 12; j_call: TRBJ1-5; d_call: -; clone_size: many; v_call: TRBV19; cdr3_nt: TGTGCCAGTAGTGAGTTGGTTCAGCCCCAGCATTTT; cdr3_aa: CASSELVQPQHF
cdr3_length: 15; j_call: TRBJ1-5; d_call: TRBD1; clone_size: many; v_call: TRBV5-1; cdr3_nt: TGCGCCAGCAGCTTACAGGGGGCGGGCAATCAGCCCCAGCATTTT; cdr3_aa: CASSLQGAGNQPQHF
cdr3_length: 15; j_call: TRBJ2-1; d_call: -; clone_size: many; v_call: TRBV5-6; cdr3_nt: TGTGCCAGCCGAGCGAGGGGGGGGCCCTACAATGAGCAGTTCTTC; cdr3_aa: CASRARGGPYNEQFF
cdr3_length: 14; j_call: TRBJ2-2; d_call: -; clone_size: few; v_call: TRBV3-1; cdr3_nt: TGTGCCAGCAGCCAAGGCGTGAACACCGGGGAGCTGTTTTTT; cdr3_aa: CASSQGVNTGELFF
cdr3_length: 15; j_call: TRBJ1-2; d_call: -; clone_size: many; v_call: TRBV6-6; cdr3_nt: TGTGCCAGCAGTTACTCGCCCGGTACCGTGTCTGGCTACACCTTC; cdr3_aa: CASSYSPGTVSGYTF
cdr3_length: 12; j_call: TRBJ2-3; d_call: -; clone_size: many; v_call: TRBV7-6; cdr3_nt: TGTGCCAGCAGCTTAGCGGTAGATACGCAGTATTTT; cdr3_aa: CASSLAVDTQYF
cdr3_length: 11; j_call: TRBJ1-2; d_call: -; clone_size: -; v_call: TRBV19; cdr3_nt: TGTGCCAGTAGTATCAGGGATGGCTACACCTTC; cdr3_aa: CASSIRDGYTF
cdr3_length: 18; j_call: TRBJ1-1; d_call: TRBD1; clone_size: few; v_call: TRBV4-1; cdr3_nt: TGCGCCAGCAGCCAAGATGGTACAGGGGTGGGGATGAACACTGAAGCTTTCTTT; cdr3_aa: CASSQDGTGVGMNTEAFF
cdr3_length: 14; j_call: TRBJ1-6; d_call: -; clone_size: -; v_call: TRBV7-2; cdr3_nt: TGTGCCAGCAGCTTCGGGGGTTTTAATTCACCCCTCCACTTT; cdr3_aa: CASSFGGFNSPLHF
cdr3_length: 14; j_call: TRBJ1-1; d_call: -; clone_size: few; v_call: TRBV7-9; cdr3_nt: TGTGCCAGCCGTAGAGGGTCCATGAACACTGAAGCTTTCTTT; cdr3_aa: CASRRGSMNTEAFF
cdr3_length: 14; j_call: TRBJ1-2; d_call: TRBD1; clone_size: few; v_call: TRBV20-1; cdr3_nt: TGCAGTGCTAGTCCCGGGACAGGTGACTATGGCTACACCTTC; cdr3_aa: CSASPGTGDYGYTF
cdr3_length: 16; j_call: TRBJ2-5; d_call: TRBD2; clone_size: many; v_call: TRBV7-2; cdr3_nt: TGTGCCAGCTCCCTCGTTGGTAGCGGGGGCCAAGAGACCCAGTACTTC; cdr3_aa: CASSLVGSGGQETQYF
cdr3_length: 14; j_call: TRBJ1-1; d_call: -; clone_size: many; v_call: TRBV20-1; cdr3_nt: TGCAGTGGAATGACAGGTTTCGGGAGGACTGAAGCTTTCTTT; cdr3_aa: CSGMTGFGRTEAFF
cdr3_length: 15; j_call: TRBJ2-7; d_call: TRBD2; clone_size: many; v_call: TRBV27; cdr3_nt: TGTGCCAGCAGCCAAGTAAGCGGGGGGGACGGCGAGCAGTACTTC; cdr3_aa: CASSQVSGGDGEQYF
cdr3_length: 14; j_call: TRBJ1-1; d_call: -; clone_size: -; v_call: TRBV6-5; cdr3_nt: TGTGCCAGCAGTTTTAAAGAGGGCTACACTGAAGCTTTCTTT; cdr3_aa: CASSFKEGYTEAFF
cdr3_length: 15; j_call: TRBJ1-5; d_call: TRBD1; clone_size: -; v_call: TRBV12-3/TRBV12-4; cdr3_nt: TGTGCCAGCAGTGTCAACATACAGGGGATTCAGCCCCAGCATTTT; cdr3_aa: CASSVNIQGIQPQHF
cdr3_length: 14; j_call: TRBJ2-1; d_call: -; clone_size: -; v_call: TRBV14; cdr3_nt: TGTGCCAGCAGCCAAGTAGCTGGGCCAAATGAGCAGTTCTTC; cdr3_aa: CASSQVAGPNEQFF
cdr3_length: 17; j_call: TRBJ1-2; d_call: -; clone_size: many; v_call: TRBV21-1; cdr3_nt: TGTGCCAGCAGCAAAGTTGGTGTGTTCGGGGGGCGAGAAGGCTACACCTTC; cdr3_aa: CASSKVGVFGGREGYTF
cdr3_length: 12; j_call: TRBJ1-2; d_call: -; clone_size: -; v_call: TRBV7-2; cdr3_nt: TGTGCCAGCAGCTTGAGGGAGGATGGCTACACCTTC; cdr3_aa: CASSLREDGYTF
cdr3_length: 16; j_call: TRBJ2-6; d_call: -; clone_size: many; v_call: TRBV11-2; cdr3_nt: TGTGCCAGCAGCTTAGCCGGGGTCGCTGGGGCCAACGTCCTGACTTTC; cdr3_aa: CASSLAGVAGANVLTF
cdr3_length: 15; j_call: TRBJ2-1; d_call: TRBD1; clone_size: -; v_call: TRBV5-1; cdr3_nt: TGCGCCAGCAGCTTACAGGGGATCCGCCTCTCGGAGCAGTTCTTC; cdr3_aa: CASSLQGIRLSEQFF
cdr3_length: 15; j_call: TRBJ2-1; d_call: -; clone_size: -; v_call: TRBV18; cdr3_nt: TGTGTCAGCTCACCACGGGACGGAGCCTACAATGAGCAGTTCTTC; cdr3_aa: CVSSPRDGAYNEQFF
cdr3_length: 15; j_call: TRBJ1-4; d_call: TRBD1; clone_size: many; v_call: TRBV6-1; cdr3_nt: TGTGCCAGCAGTCGAGAACAGGGGGCGCGGGAAAAACTGTTTTTT; cdr3_aa: CASSREQGAREKLFF
cdr3_length: 15; j_call: TRBJ2-2; d_call: TRBD2; clone_size: few; v_call: TRBV7-2; cdr3_nt: TGTGCCAGCAGCTTACTAGCGGGGAGCACCGGGGAGCTGTTTTTT; cdr3_aa: CASSLLAGSTGELFF
cdr3_length: 15; j_call: TRBJ2-4; d_call: -; clone_size: many; v_call: TRBV2; cdr3_nt: TGTGCCAGCAAGGGGGGGGCTTTGGCCAAAAACATTCAGTACTTC; cdr3_aa: CASKGGALAKNIQYF
cdr3_length: 11; j_call: TRBJ1-1; d_call: -; clone_size: few; v_call: TRBV5-8; cdr3_nt: TGTGCCAGCAGCTTGGCGGGGGGAGCTTTCTTT; cdr3_aa: CASSLAGGAFF
cdr3_length: 15; j_call: TRBJ1-5; d_call: -; clone_size: few; v_call: TRBV19; cdr3_nt: TGTGCCAGTAGGACCACAGGGAGCGGCAATCAGCCCCAGCATTTT; cdr3_aa: CASRTTGSGNQPQHF
cdr3_length: 15; j_call: TRBJ2-1; d_call: TRBD2; clone_size: many; v_call: TRBV20-1; cdr3_nt: TGCAGTGCTAGTTTTTCACTAGCGGGATACAATGAGCAGTTCTTC; cdr3_aa: CSASFSLAGYNEQFF
cdr3_length: 16; j_call: TRBJ1-2; d_call: -; clone_size: -; v_call: TRBV18; cdr3_nt: TGTGCCAGCTCACCATCCCGTAGGTTGAATAACTATGGCTACACCTTC; cdr3_aa: CASSPSRRLNNYGYTF
cdr3_length: 15; j_call: TRBJ1-1; d_call: -; clone_size: -; v_call: TRBV29-1; cdr3_nt: TGCAGCGTCAGGGAGGGACAAGCTATGAACACTGAAGCTTTCTTT; cdr3_aa: CSVREGQAMNTEAFF
cdr3_length: 16; j_call: TRBJ2-1; d_call: TRBD1; clone_size: -; v_call: TRBV7-6; cdr3_nt: TGTGCCAGCAGCTCTCAGACAGGGAAGGGTAGAAATGAGCAGTTCTTC; cdr3_aa: CASSSQTGKGRNEQFF
cdr3_length: 16; j_call: TRBJ1-6; d_call: -; clone_size: few; v_call: TRBV5-1; cdr3_nt: TGCGCCAGCAGCTTGGCAGGGATGTCCTATAATTCACCCCTCCACTTT; cdr3_aa: CASSLAGMSYNSPLHF
cdr3_length: 16; j_call: TRBJ1-1; d_call: -; clone_size: -; v_call: TRBV5-1; cdr3_nt: TGCGCCAGCAGCTCCACACCAGGTGGACAGAACATTGAAGCTTTCTTT; cdr3_aa: CASSSTPGGQNIEAFF
cdr3_length: 11; j_call: TRBJ1-2; d_call: -; clone_size: -; v_call: TRBV12-3/TRBV12-4; cdr3_nt: TGTGCCACCTGGGACACTTATGGCTACACCTTC; cdr3_aa: CATWDTYGYTF
cdr3_length: 13; j_call: TRBJ1-5; d_call: -; clone_size: -; v_call: TRBV6-5; cdr3_nt: TGTGCCAGCAGTTACTCCTGGGGACAGCCCCAGCATTTT; cdr3_aa: CASSYSWGQPQHF
cdr3_length: 13; j_call: TRBJ1-3; d_call: -; clone_size: many; v_call: TRBV20-1; cdr3_nt: TGCAGTGCTAGGGCTCCGTCTGGAAACACCATATATTTT; cdr3_aa: CSARAPSGNTIYF
cdr3_length: 17; j_call: TRBJ1-2; d_call: TRBD1; clone_size: -; v_call: TRBV3-1; cdr3_nt: TGTGCCAGCAGCCAAATCAGGACCGGGACAGGGCCCTATGGCTACACCTTC; cdr3_aa: CASSQIRTGTGPYGYTF
cdr3_length: 12; j_call: TRBJ2-1; d_call: -; clone_size: many; v_call: TRBV30; cdr3_nt: TGTGCCTGGACCGGCGGTTACAATGAGCAGTTCTTC; cdr3_aa: CAWTGGYNEQFF
cdr3_length: 16; j_call: TRBJ1-1; d_call: TRBD1; clone_size: many; v_call: TRBV7-9; cdr3_nt: TGTGCCAGCAGATCGGGACAGGGAAAGGAGAACACTGAAGCTTTCTTT; cdr3_aa: CASRSGQGKENTEAFF
cdr3_length: 12; j_call: TRBJ2-3; d_call: -; clone_size: many; v_call: TRBV11-2; cdr3_nt: TGTGCCAGCAGCTTCACAGTAGATACGCAGTATTTT; cdr3_aa: CASSFTVDTQYF
cdr3_length: 11; j_call: TRBJ2-3; d_call: TRBD2; clone_size: -; v_call: TRBV20-1; cdr3_nt: TGCAGTGCTGCCGGGGGGGGGGTGCAGTATTTT; cdr3_aa: CSAAGGGVQYF
cdr3_length: 15; j_call: TRBJ2-7; d_call: TRBD1; clone_size: many; v_call: TRBV6-5; cdr3_nt: TGTGCCAGCAGCTTATCCAGGGACAGTAGCTACGAGCAGTACTTC; cdr3_aa: CASSLSRDSSYEQYF
cdr3_length: 14; j_call: TRBJ2-3; d_call: TRBD2; clone_size: many; v_call: TRBV20-1; cdr3_nt: TGCAGTGCTGGGACTAGCGGGGGGTCGGGTACGCAGTATTTT; cdr3_aa: CSAGTSGGSGTQYF
cdr3_length: 21; j_call: TRBJ1-6; d_call: -; clone_size: -; v_call: TRBV6-8; cdr3_nt: TGTGCCAGCAGTTACTGTCAGGGGCCCCGCCATCGTGGCTCCTATAATTCACCCCTCCACTTT; cdr3_aa: CASSYCQGPRHRGSYNSPLHF
cdr3_length: 16; j_call: TRBJ1-1; d_call: TRBD1; clone_size: -; v_call: TRBV3-1; cdr3_nt: TGTGCCAGCAGCCCGCGGACAGGACATGCCAGCACTGAAGCTTTCTTT; cdr3_aa: CASSPRTGHASTEAFF
cdr3_length: 12; j_call: TRBJ2-1; d_call: -; clone_size: -; v_call: TRBV12-3/TRBV12-4; cdr3_nt: TGTGCCAGCAGCTCCAACCGGGAAGAGCAGTTCTTC; cdr3_aa: CASSSNREEQFF
cdr3_length: 14; j_call: TRBJ2-7; d_call: TRBD1; clone_size: many; v_call: TRBV7-2; cdr3_nt: TGTGCCAGCAGCTTAGAGGACAGGACCTACGAGCAGTACTTC; cdr3_aa: CASSLEDRTYEQYF
cdr3_length: 12; j_call: TRBJ1-3; d_call: -; clone_size: -; v_call: TRBV6-5; cdr3_nt: TGTGCCAGCACGAGCCAAGGAAACACCATATATTTT; cdr3_aa: CASTSQGNTIYF
cdr3_length: 14; j_call: TRBJ2-1; d_call: TRBD1; clone_size: -; v_call: TRBV6-1; cdr3_nt: TGTGCCAGCAACCTACAGGGGTTAGGGGGTGAGCAGTTCTTC; cdr3_aa: CASNLQGLGGEQFF
cdr3_length: 13; j_call: TRBJ1-1; d_call: -; clone_size: many; v_call: TRBV5-1; cdr3_nt: TGCGCCAGCAGCGGGGTTTCGGGCACTGAAGCTTTCTTT; cdr3_aa: CASSGVSGTEAFF
cdr3_length: 15; j_call: TRBJ2-7; d_call: TRBD2; clone_size: few; v_call: TRBV4-2; cdr3_nt: TGTGCCAGCAGCCAAGAGGCTAGCGGCACCTACGAGCAGTACTTC; cdr3_aa: CASSQEASGTYEQYF
cdr3_length: 15; j_call: TRBJ2-1; d_call: TRBD1; clone_size: many; v_call: TRBV5-1; cdr3_nt: TGCGCCAGCAGCGGGGGACAGGGAGGACCTGGTGAGCAGTTCTTC; cdr3_aa: CASSGGQGGPGEQFF
cdr3_length: 17; j_call: TRBJ2-1; d_call: -; clone_size: many; v_call: TRBV30; cdr3_nt: TGTGCCTGGAGTAGATACATTGGCCAGGGCGCCTACAATGAGCAGTTCTTC; cdr3_aa: CAWSRYIGQGAYNEQFF